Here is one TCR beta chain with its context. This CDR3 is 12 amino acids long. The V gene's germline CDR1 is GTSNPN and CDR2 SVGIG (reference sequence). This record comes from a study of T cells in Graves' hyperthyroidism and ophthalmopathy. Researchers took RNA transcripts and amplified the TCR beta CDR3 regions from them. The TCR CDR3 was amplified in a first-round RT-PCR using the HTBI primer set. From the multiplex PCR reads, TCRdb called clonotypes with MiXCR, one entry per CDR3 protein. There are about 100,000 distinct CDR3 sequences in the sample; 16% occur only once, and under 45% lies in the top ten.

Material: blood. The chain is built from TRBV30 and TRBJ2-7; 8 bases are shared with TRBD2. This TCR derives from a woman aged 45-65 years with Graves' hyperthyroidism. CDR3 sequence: CASGGLSYEQYF. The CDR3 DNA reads TGTGCGTCGGGGGGGCTCTCCTACGAGCAGTACTTC. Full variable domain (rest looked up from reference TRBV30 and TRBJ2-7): SQTIHQWPATLVQPVGSPLSLECTVEGTSNPNLYWYRQAAGRGLQLLFYSVGIGQISSEVPQNLSASRPQDRQFILSSKKLLLSDSGFYLCASGGLSYEQYFGPGTRLTVT.